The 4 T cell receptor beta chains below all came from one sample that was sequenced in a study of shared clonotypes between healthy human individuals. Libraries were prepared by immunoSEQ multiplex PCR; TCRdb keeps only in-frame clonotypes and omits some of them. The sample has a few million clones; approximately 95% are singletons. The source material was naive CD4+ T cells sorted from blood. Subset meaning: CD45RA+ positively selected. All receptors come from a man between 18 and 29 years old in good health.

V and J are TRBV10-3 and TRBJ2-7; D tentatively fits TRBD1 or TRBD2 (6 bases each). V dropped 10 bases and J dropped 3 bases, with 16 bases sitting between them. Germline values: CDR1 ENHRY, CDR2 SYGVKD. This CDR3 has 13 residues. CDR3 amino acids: CATKVGGGYEQYF. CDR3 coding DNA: TGTGCCACTAAGGTTGGAGGGGGCTACGAGCAGTACTTC.

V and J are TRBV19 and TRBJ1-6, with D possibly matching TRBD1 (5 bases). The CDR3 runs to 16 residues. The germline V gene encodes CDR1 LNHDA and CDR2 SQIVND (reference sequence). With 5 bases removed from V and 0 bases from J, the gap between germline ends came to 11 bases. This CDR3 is CASSVDSNSYNSPLHF. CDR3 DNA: TGTGCCAGTAGTGTCGACAGTAACTCCTATAATTCACCCCTCCACTTT.

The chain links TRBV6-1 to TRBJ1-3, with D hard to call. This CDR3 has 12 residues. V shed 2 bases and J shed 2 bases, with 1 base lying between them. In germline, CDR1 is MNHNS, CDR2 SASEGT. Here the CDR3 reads CASSEPGNTIYF. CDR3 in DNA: TGTGCCAGCAGTGAACCTGGAAACACCATATATTTT.

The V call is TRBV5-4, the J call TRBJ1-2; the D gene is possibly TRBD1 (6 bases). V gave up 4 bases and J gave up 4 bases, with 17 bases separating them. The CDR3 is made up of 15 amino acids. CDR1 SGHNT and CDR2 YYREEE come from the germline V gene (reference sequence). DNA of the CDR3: TGTGCCAGCAGCGTTACAGGGACACGGGGCTATGGCTACACCTTC. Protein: CASSVTGTRGYGYTF.